This TCR beta chain was captured by sequencing in a study of long-term antiretroviral therapy in people with HIV. Version v3.0 of the immunoSEQ assay ran at survey level. Clones were sequenced by immunoSEQ multiplex PCR, and TCRdb holds only the in-frame ones, with some missing. The sample yields around 12,000 clones, roughly 87% seen once. Whole-study findings and limits: Repertoires with HIV possessed tighter CDR3 length spans than those of controls.

Regarding this clone: Its antigen is as yet unknown.

The TCR originated in a man in his fifties with HIV. Sequences were derived from unsorted PBMCs, sampled roughly 8 years after starting antiretroviral therapy.

CDR3 residues: CASSLSGTPTYEQYF. Written as DNA, the CDR3 is TGTGCCAGCAGTTTATCCGGGACACCAACCTACGAGCAGTACTTC. The chain joins TRBV27 to TRBJ2-7; TRBD1 is a possible D gene (6 bases). CDR1 and CDR2 (germline): MNHEY, SMNVEV (reference sequence). The CDR3 has 15 amino acids. Between the trimmed V and J ends, which lost 0 bases and 2 bases, there was a span of 11 bases.